The 15 T cell receptor beta chains below were found in one sample sequenced in a study of shared clonotypes between healthy human individuals. Produced via immunoSEQ multiplex PCR; TCRdb's table is partial and in-frame only. Seen here are about half a million clones, over 75% observed once, and the top ten hold about 12%. The sample consisted of PBMCs. Receptor source: a woman in her thirties or forties in good health. Some clones in this sample may be carry-over from other donors' samples.

This clone was counted only a few times. A read error is the likely source, as a far larger clone sits one nucleotide away. Other DNA sequences within the sample encode an identical CDR3. This chain uses TRBV30 with TRBJ1-2; D ambiguous. Germline CDR1 and CDR2: GTSNPN and SVGIG (reference sequence). The V end was cut by 2 bases, the J end by 8 bases, with 9 bases between. The CDR3 is 11 residues long. CDR3 sequence (DNA): TGTGCCTGGAGTAAGGGATCCGGCTACACCTTC. It yields the protein CAWSKGSGYTF. Full variable domain (missing parts from reference TRBV30 and TRBJ1-2): SQTIHQWPATLVQPVGSPLSLECTVEGTSNPNLYWYRQAAGRGLQLLFYSVGIGQISSEVPQNLSASRPQDRQFILSSKKLLLSDSGFYLCAWSKGSGYTFGSGTRLTVV.

The rearrangement joins TRBV7-9 to TRBJ2-5, with 12 nucleotides matching TRBD2. This CDR3 comprises 15 residues. V dropped 1 base and J dropped 4; count of bases not matched to a gene: 1. Germline CDR1 reads SEHNR; CDR2 reads FQNEAQ (reference sequence). CDR3 protein: CASSLGGLAGETQYF. The DNA of the CDR3 is TGTGCCAGCAGCTTAGGGGGACTAGCGGGAGAGACCCAGTACTTC.

The chain is built from TRBV27 and TRBJ2-7; the match to TRBD1 covers 10 bases. Per germline, CDR1 MNHEY and CDR2 SMNVEV (reference sequence). The trim removed 6 bases at V and 3 bases at J, leaving 8 bases unmatched. This CDR3 contains 15 residues. The chain's CDR3 is CASSPSGDRGYEQYF. The CDR3 DNA reads as TGTGCCAGCAGCCCATCCGGGGACAGGGGCTACGAGCAGTACTTC.

The chain couples TRBV6-1 to TRBJ2-5; TRBD2 agrees at 7 bases. The CDR3 loop spans 15 amino acids. J lost 2 bases, V lost 5 bases, and 8 bases had no gene match. Germline loops: CDR1 MNHNS, CDR2 SASEGT. CDR3: CASSSSGPPQETQYF. The DNA of the CDR3 is TGTGCCAGCAGTTCTAGCGGACCTCCACAAGAGACCCAGTACTTC.

Notes on this clone: A far larger clone lies a single base away; this is likely a read error. CDR3 loop: CASSPGLALSYEQYF. In nucleotides, the CDR3 is TGCGCCAGCAGCCCCGGACTAGCGTTATCCTACGAGCAGTACTTC. The chain employs TRBV5-1 and TRBJ2-7; 9 nucleotides match TRBD2. V was clipped by 4 bases and J by 1 base; unmatched bases: 6. The length of the CDR3 is 15 residues. CDR1 is SGHRS and CDR2 is YFSETQ in the germline V gene.

A word on this clone: This may be a read error, as it is one base from a much larger clone. The chain carries TRBV30 and TRBJ2-3; D call uncertain. Germline values: CDR1 GTSNPN, CDR2 SVGIG (reference sequence). The CDR3 length is 13 residues. With 8 bases removed from V and 4 bases from J, the gap between germline ends came to 16 bases. The CDR3 nucleotides read TGTGCCGCGTGGTGGTGGGTCTCAGATACGCAGTATTTT. It specifies CAAWWWVSDTQYF.

Details on this clone: The likely explanation is a read error, given a far larger clone one base away. The V call is TRBV29-1, the J call TRBJ1-1; TRBD1 aligns across 10 bases. CDR1 and CDR2 (germline): SQVTM, ANQGSEA. The length of the CDR3 is 14 residues. The V gene end was trimmed by 6 bases and the J gene end by 4 bases; junction bases not matched to a gene: 8. The CDR3 protein is CSVSFRTGGTEAFF. In DNA form, the CDR3 reads TGCAGCGTCTCCTTCAGGACAGGGGGCACTGAAGCTTTCTTT.

About this clone itself: A far larger clone lies a single base away; this is likely a read error. The chain is built from TRBV11-1 and TRBJ2-7; 7 bases map to TRBD2. The CDR3 sequence is 14 residues long. CDR1 and CDR2 (germline): SGHAT, FQDESV (reference sequence). The CDR3: CASSLEAGPGERYF. CDR3 bases: TGTGCCAGCAGCTTAGAAGCGGGACCTGGCGAGCGGTACTTC.

This clone was detected a few times. With a much larger clone just one base away, this may be a read error. This same CDR3 is encoded by further DNA sequences in the sample. V gene TRBV2 combines with J gene TRBJ2-6, with D perhaps given as TRBD1 or TRBD2 (5 bases each). Germline V gives CDR1 SNHLY, CDR2 FYNNEI. The CDR3 totals 15 residues. The CDR3 nucleotides read TGTGCCAGCAGTTCCCTTAGGACTGGGGCAAACGTCCTGACTTTC. As protein: CASSSLRTGANVLTF.

On this clone itself: A read error is the likely source, as a far larger clone sits one nucleotide away. A read error is likely, as this CDR3 ends without the conserved phenylalanine or tryptophan. This chain uses TRBV5-1 with TRBJ2-4; D is possibly TRBD1 or TRBD2 (5 bases each). The CDR3 totals 18 residues. The germline V and J ends were trimmed by 1 base and 0 bases, with 17 bases remaining between them. Germline CDR1 reads SGHRS; CDR2 reads YFSETQ. As DNA, the CDR3 is TGCGCCAGCAGCTTGTACGGGGCCGGAATGGAAGCCAAAAACATTCAGTACTCC. It yields the protein CASSLYGAGMEAKNIQYS.

The rearrangement joins TRBV18 to TRBJ2-1; D call uncertain. V was clipped by 3 bases and J by 1 base, with 10 bases between them. The CDR3 is 15 residues long. CDR1 and CDR2 (germline): KGHSH, LQKENI. The CDR3: CASSPASVSYNEQFF. CDR3 DNA sequence: TGTGCCAGCTCACCGGCGAGCGTGTCCTACAATGAGCAGTTCTTC.

The chain uses TRBV7-9 and TRBJ2-3, with 8 positions matching TRBD2. The V segment lost 1 base and the J segment 4 bases; nucleotides outside the gene matches: 7. The CDR3 sequence is 16 residues long. Germline loops: CDR1 SEHNR, CDR2 FQNEAQ (reference sequence). In DNA, the CDR3 is TGTGCCAGCAGCTTAGATTCGTGGCGGGAGGCAGATACGCAGTATTTT. Translation gives CASSLDSWREADTQYF.

The rearrangement links TRBV15 to TRBJ2-3; no reliable D call. This CDR3 region has 14 residues. CDR1 and CDR2 from the germline V gene are LNHNV and YYDKDF (reference sequence). V lost 0 bases and J 2 bases, leaving 6 bases between the germline ends. The CDR3 DNA reads TGTGCCACCAGCAGAGACCAACTCACAGATACGCAGTATTTT. Translation gives CATSRDQLTDTQYF.

This clone was observed a single time. A far larger clone differs by one base, so this is likely a read error. The rearrangement joins TRBV30 to TRBJ2-3, with 8 positions matching TRBD1. This CDR3 has 17 amino acids. From germline, CDR1 is GTSNPN and CDR2 SVGIG (reference sequence). Losses at the gene ends were 3 bases for V and 5 bases for J; bases not matched to a gene: 16. The CDR3 loop reads CAWSLIGTGEEVDTQYF. CDR3 nucleotide sequence: TGTGCCTGGAGCTTAATTGGGACAGGTGAAGAAGTAGATACGCAGTATTTT.

This clone has a single count. This likely stems from a read error, as it lies one base from a far larger clone. The V and J genes are TRBV7-9 and TRBJ2-6; no clear D. CDR3 size: 14 residues. Germline V gives CDR1 SEHNR, CDR2 FQNEAQ (reference sequence). CDR3 DNA sequence: TGTGCCAGCATCCCTCCCTCTGTGGCCAACGTCCTGACTTTC. This gives the protein CASIPPSVANVLTF.